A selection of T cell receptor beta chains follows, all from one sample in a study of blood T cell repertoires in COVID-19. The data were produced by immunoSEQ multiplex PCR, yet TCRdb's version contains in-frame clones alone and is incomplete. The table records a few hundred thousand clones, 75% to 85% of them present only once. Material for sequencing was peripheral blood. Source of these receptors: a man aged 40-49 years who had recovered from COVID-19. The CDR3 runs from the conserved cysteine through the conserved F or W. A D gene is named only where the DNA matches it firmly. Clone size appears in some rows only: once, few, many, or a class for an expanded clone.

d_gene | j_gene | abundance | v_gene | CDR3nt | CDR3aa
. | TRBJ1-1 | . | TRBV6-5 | TGTGCCAGCAGCACCGGGAACACTGAAGCTTTCTTT | CASSTGNTEAFF
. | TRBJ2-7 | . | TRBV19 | TGTGCCAGTAGTAAACACAGAGAAACCTACGAGCAGTACTTC | CASSKHRETYEQYF
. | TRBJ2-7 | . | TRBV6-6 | TGTGCCAGCAGTTACTCGACAACGGACTACGAGCAGTACTTC | CASSYSTTDYEQYF
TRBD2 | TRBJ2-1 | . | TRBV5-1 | TGCGCCAGCAGCTTGGTCGGGACTAGCGGTTCTTCTGGATCCTACAATGAGCAGTTCTTC | CASSLVGTSGSSGSYNEQFF
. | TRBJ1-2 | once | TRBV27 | TGTGCCAGCAGTCCCACCGTGCCACGGGACTATGGCTACACCTTC | CASSPTVPRDYGYTF
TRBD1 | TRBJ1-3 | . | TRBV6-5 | TGTGCCAGCAGTACAGACAGGGGTGGAAACACCATATATTTT | CASSTDRGGNTIYF
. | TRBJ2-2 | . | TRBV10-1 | TGCGCCAGCAGACCGGACAGTAACACCGGGGAGCTGTTTTTT | CASRPDSNTGELFF
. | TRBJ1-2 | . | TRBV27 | TGTGCCAGCAGTTTAAACAGGAACTATGGCTACACCTTC | CASSLNRNYGYTF
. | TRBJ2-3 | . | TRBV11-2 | TGTGCCAGCAGCTTAGCGGGGGTGGTAGATACGCAGTATTTT | CASSLAGVVDTQYF
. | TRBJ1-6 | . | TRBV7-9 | TGTGCCAGCAGCCTCACAAATTCACCCCTCCACTTT | CASSLTNSPLHF
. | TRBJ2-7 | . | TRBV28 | TGTGCCAGCAGTTCTGCACGGGAGCAGTACTTC | CASSSAREQYF